This is a list of T cell receptor beta chains from one sample in a study of CD8 T cells in ankylosing spondylitis. Using its own MiXCR run on the 5' RACE reads, TCRdb lists one record per CDR3 protein. The sample includes hundreds of thousands of distinct CDR3 sequences, more than 15% of them seen just once. Sequencing was performed on blood, either unsorted or a sorted T cell fraction (not recorded which). All receptors derive from a male donor with ankylosing spondylitis. Each CDR3 is given with its conserved first and last residue. The order of the fields is clone size, J gene, V gene, D gene, CDR3 protein, CDR3 DNA. D genes are given only for firm matches. Expanded clones get a size class; other rows say once, few or many, or leave the size out.

many,TRBJ2-7,TRBV5-1,TRBD2,CASSFQTGLAESSYEQYF,TGCGCCAGCAGCTTCCAAACCGGACTAGCGGAAAGCTCCTACGAGCAGTACTTC
many,TRBJ1-5,TRBV20-1,.,CSASEVTANQPQHF,TGCAGTGCTAGCGAGGTTACAGCGAATCAGCCCCAGCATTTT
few,TRBJ2-1,TRBV25-1,TRBD1,CASSEFLSGTGEQFF,TGTGCCAGCAGTGAATTCCTATCCGGGACAGGTGAGCAGTTCTTC
.,TRBJ2-7,TRBV30,.,CAWSDPPYEQYF,TGTGCCTGGAGTGATCCACCCTACGAGCAGTACTTC
.,TRBJ1-2,TRBV6-6,.,CASSYEQNYGYTF,TGTGCCAGCAGTTACGAACAGAACTATGGCTACACCTTC
few,TRBJ1-1,TRBV30,.,CAWSVQMNTEAFF,TGTGCCTGGAGTGTCCAGATGAACACTGAAGCTTTCTTT
few,TRBJ2-5,TRBV10-2,TRBD1,CASRDRAETQYF,TGCGCCAGCAGGGACAGGGCGGAGACCCAGTACTTC
few,TRBJ1-1,TRBV20-1,TRBD1,CSATPAGRGDTEAFF,TGCAGTGCCACTCCCGCGGGCAGGGGGGACACTGAAGCTTTCTTT
.,TRBJ2-1,TRBV7-9,TRBD2,CASSATSGEANEQFF,TGTGCCAGCAGCGCCACTAGCGGGGAAGCGAATGAGCAGTTCTTC
few,TRBJ2-1,TRBV19,TRBD2,CASSYKGLAGSFYEQFF,TGTGCCAGTAGCTATAAGGGACTAGCGGGAAGTTTTTATGAGCAGTTCTTC
few,TRBJ1-1,TRBV7-9,.,CASSLFDGNTEAFF,TGTGCCAGCAGCTTATTTGACGGTAACACTGAAGCTTTCTTT
few,TRBJ1-6,TRBV5-1,.,CASSLAWTANSPLHF,TGCGCCAGCAGCTTGGCGTGGACAGCTAATTCACCCCTCCACTTT
few,TRBJ2-4,TRBV27,TRBD2,CASNRAGGAKNIQYF,TGTGCCAGCAACCGCGCGGGGGGAGCCAAAAACATTCAGTACTTC
few,TRBJ1-2,TRBV20-1,.,CSARDRGREDGYTF,TGCAGTGCTAGAGACAGAGGAAGGGAGGATGGCTACACCTTC
.,TRBJ2-7,TRBV12-3/TRBV12-4,TRBD2,CASSQKAGGPYEQYF,TGTGCCAGCAGTCAAAAAGCGGGGGGGCCCTACGAGCAGTACTTC
.,TRBJ1-3,TRBV5-5,.,CASSLSKQGSGNTIYF,TGTGCCAGCAGCTTGAGTAAACAGGGCTCTGGAAACACCATATATTTT
many,TRBJ1-1,TRBV7-2,.,CASSLARGNTEAFF,TGTGCCAGCAGCTTAGCGAGGGGGAACACTGAAGCTTTCTTT
few,TRBJ1-2,TRBV4-1,.,CASSQEASPVANYGYTF,TGCGCCAGCAGCCAAGAGGCCAGTCCGGTTGCTAACTATGGCTACACCTTC
many,TRBJ1-1,TRBV2,.,CASSDRGGNTEAFF,TGTGCCAGCAGTGACAGGGGCGGGAACACTGAAGCTTTCTTT
few,TRBJ1-2,TRBV18,.,CASSPQGWGYTF,TGTGCCAGCTCCCCCCAGGGATGGGGCTACACCTTC
.,TRBJ1-5,TRBV5-1,.,CATSLGGFRQPQHF,TGCGCCACCAGCTTGGGGGGGTTTCGTCAGCCCCAGCATTTT
few,TRBJ2-7,TRBV12-3/TRBV12-4,TRBD2,CASSTDGGTYEQYF,TGTGCCAGCAGTACCGACGGGGGGACCTACGAGCAGTACTTC
.,TRBJ1-5,TRBV2,TRBD1,CASATGQGARAQHF,TGTGCCAGCGCGACGGGACAGGGGGCTAGGGCCCAGCATTTT
.,TRBJ1-5,TRBV12-3/TRBV12-4,TRBD1,CASTQGVSSNQPQHF,TGTGCCAGCACCCAGGGGGTTAGTAGCAATCAGCCCCAGCATTTT
many,TRBJ1-5,TRBV18,.,CASSPDSAMEPQHF,TGTGCCAGCTCACCAGACAGTGCAATGGAGCCCCAGCATTTT
.,TRBJ1-3,TRBV20-1,.,CSAPRPNTIYF,TGCAGTGCCCCCCGGCCGAACACCATATATTTT
.,TRBJ2-1,TRBV4-3,TRBD2,CASSQDSSGRGNEQFF,TGCGCCAGCAGCCAAGATTCTAGCGGGAGGGGAAATGAGCAGTTCTTC
few,TRBJ1-6,TRBV27,TRBD1,CASSLSPPGQGNSPLHF,TGTGCCAGCAGTTTATCGCCCCCGGGACAGGGGAATTCACCCCTCCACTTT
few,TRBJ2-1,TRBV7-9,.,CASSLVTRYNEQFF,TGTGCCAGCAGCTTAGTTACAAGGTACAATGAGCAGTTCTTC
many,TRBJ2-1,TRBV6-1,TRBD2,CASRPGLAGVRNEQFF,TGTGCCAGCAGGCCTGGACTAGCGGGAGTTAGGAATGAGCAGTTCTTC
.,TRBJ2-1,TRBV29-1,.,CSVDGRGNNYNEQFF,TGCAGCGTTGATGGGCGGGGAAACAACTACAATGAGCAGTTCTTC
many,TRBJ2-5,TRBV5-1,.,CASKETGLGEETQYF,TGCGCCAGCAAAGAAACGGGACTGGGCGAAGAGACCCAGTACTTC
.,TRBJ2-2,TRBV7-2,TRBD2,CASSFSGSNGELFF,TGTGCCAGCAGCTTTAGCGGGAGTAACGGGGAGCTGTTTTTT
.,TRBJ2-1,TRBV12-3/TRBV12-4,.,CASSLGRRDNEQFF,TGTGCCAGCAGTTTAGGTAGGCGGGACAATGAGCAGTTCTTC
.,TRBJ2-5,TRBV7-9,TRBD1,CASSPNPDRGETQYF,TGTGCCAGCAGCCCCAACCCGGACAGGGGAGAGACCCAGTACTTC
many,TRBJ2-7,TRBV20-1,TRBD2,CSAPSGTSGYEQYF,TGCAGTGCCCCTTCCGGGACTAGCGGGTACGAGCAGTACTTC
.,TRBJ2-3,TRBV7-3,TRBD2,CASSASGGRTDTQYF,TGTGCCAGCAGCGCCAGCGGGGGGCGGACAGATACGCAGTATTTT
.,TRBJ2-7,TRBV24-1,TRBD1,CATSEGQGRTYEQYF,TGTGCCACCAGTGAGGGACAGGGTAGGACCTACGAGCAGTACTTC
.,TRBJ2-7,TRBV1,.,CTSSPLQDHYEQYF,TGCACCAGCAGCCCACTCCAGGACCACTACGAGCAGTACTTC
.,TRBJ2-6,TRBV6-1,TRBD1,CASKGGAGANVLTF,TGTGCCAGTAAAGGGGGCGCTGGGGCCAACGTCCTGACTTTC
.,TRBJ2-7,TRBV5-1,TRBD1,CASSLNPGQTLGEQYF,TGCGCCAGCAGCTTGAACCCGGGACAGACATTGGGGGAGCAGTACTTC
.,TRBJ2-3,TRBV20-1,.,CSARQWDGGTDTQYF,TGCAGTGCTAGACAGTGGGACGGGGGCACAGATACGCAGTATTTT
few,TRBJ1-2,TRBV6-1,.,CASSAQPNYGYTF,TGTGCCAGCAGTGCACAACCTAACTATGGCTACACCTTC
few,TRBJ1-1,TRBV6-1,.,CASTKQGPALDTEAFF,TGTGCCAGCACTAAACAGGGACCGGCTTTGGACACTGAAGCTTTCTTT
few,TRBJ1-2,TRBV3-1,TRBD1,CASSQFDRDYGYTF,TGTGCCAGCAGCCAATTCGACAGGGACTATGGCTACACCTTC
many,TRBJ1-3,TRBV12-3/TRBV12-4,TRBD1,CASSLGQGGNTIYF,TGTGCCAGCAGTTTAGGACAGGGAGGGAACACCATATATTTT
few,TRBJ2-5,TRBV7-3,.,CASGGGAQETQYF,TGTGCCAGCGGTGGAGGGGCACAAGAGACCCAGTACTTC
many,TRBJ2-5,TRBV7-9,TRBD2,CASSSRLAGGEETQYF,TGTGCCAGCAGCTCGAGACTAGCGGGAGGAGAAGAGACCCAGTACTTC
.,TRBJ2-7,TRBV20-1,.,CSAREFRYSYEQYF,TGCAGTGCTAGAGAGTTCAGGTATTCCTACGAGCAGTACTTC
few,TRBJ1-4,TRBV7-9,TRBD1,CASSPGQGPNEKLFF,TGTGCCAGCAGCCCGGGACAGGGCCCTAATGAAAAACTGTTTTTT
few,TRBJ1-2,TRBV4-1,TRBD1,CASSHHLGTERNYGYTF,TGCGCCAGCAGCCACCACCTCGGGACAGAAAGAAACTATGGCTACACCTTC
few,TRBJ2-5,TRBV28,TRBD2,CASSLIAGGTQYF,TGTGCCAGCAGTTTAATAGCGGGAGGGACCCAGTACTTC
.,TRBJ2-5,TRBV7-7,.,CASSGDRTRGETQYF,TGTGCCAGCAGCGGAGACAGGACCCGGGGGGAGACCCAGTACTTC
few,TRBJ2-5,TRBV20-1,.,CSASLVGETQYF,TGCAGTGCTAGTCTAGTCGGAGAGACCCAGTACTTC
.,TRBJ2-5,TRBV28,TRBD2,CASSLFGSGKEETQYF,TGTGCCAGCAGTTTATTCGGTAGCGGGAAGGAAGAGACCCAGTACTTC
.,TRBJ1-1,TRBV12-3/TRBV12-4,TRBD1,CASSRDRVQTEAFF,TGTGCCAGCAGTAGAGACAGGGTTCAAACTGAAGCTTTCTTT
.,TRBJ2-2,TRBV11-3,.,CASGLNTGELFF,TGTGCCAGCGGCCTGAACACCGGGGAGCTGTTTTTT
many,TRBJ2-5,TRBV7-2,.,CASSSAWGETQYF,TGTGCCAGCAGCTCGGCGTGGGGAGAGACCCAGTACTTC
few,TRBJ1-6,TRBV6-5,.,CASSYANHWYNSPLHF,TGTGCCAGCAGTTACGCCAATCATTGGTATAATTCACCCCTCCACTTT
many,TRBJ1-5,TRBV6-5,.,CASSYLGNQPQHF,TGTGCCAGCAGTTATCTGGGGAATCAGCCCCAGCATTTT